Below, one T cell receptor (beta chain) is given with its context. This specimen comes from a study of type 1 and type 2 diabetes patients. The CDR3 is 11 residues long. Per germline, CDR1 LNHDA and CDR2 SQIVND (reference sequence). V gave up 10 bases and J gave up 4 bases, with 10 bases separating them. PCR was run on genomic DNA. A primer set of 30 forward and 13 reverse primers amplified the CDR3. TCRdb analysed the multiplex PCR reads with MiXCR anew, one entry per CDR3 protein. The sample lists about 290,000 distinct CDR3 sequences; 47% were seen once. The receptor was derived from a man aged 18 to 35 with type 2 diabetes. The chain links TRBV19 to TRBJ1-2, with no clear D. Sequences were obtained from peripheral blood mononuclear cells (PBMCs). In DNA form, the CDR3 reads TGTGCCACTAGCCAAGTCTATGGCTACACCTTC. It yields the protein CATSQVYGYTF.